The rows below give T cell receptor beta chains drawn from one sample of a study of cytomegalovirus exposure and HLA in healthy donors. Here immunoSEQ multiplex PCR was the method, and the copy in TCRdb shows in-frame clones only, minus some. The sample gives about 150,000 clones, over 60% of which show up once; roughly 1.7% is in the top ten. The sample was PBMCs. The receptors come from a woman aged 18-35 years in good health and CMV-seronegative. CDR3s include the opening cysteine and the closing phenylalanine or tryptophan. The order of the fields is V gene, clone size, J gene, D gene, CDR3 DNA, CDR3 protein. A D gene is named only where the DNA matches it firmly. Clone size, where shown, is once, few, many, or a class for clones that have expanded.

v_gene: TRBV6-1
abundance: .
j_gene: TRBJ1-1
d_gene: .
CDR3nt: TGTGCCAGCAGTTTGGCGGGAGACCAGAACACTGAAGCTTTCTTT
CDR3aa: CASSLAGDQNTEAFF

v_gene: TRBV28
abundance: .
j_gene: TRBJ2-4
d_gene: .
CDR3nt: TGTGCCAGCAGTTTAGCACGGGGCAAAAACATTCAGTACTTC
CDR3aa: CASSLARGKNIQYF

v_gene: TRBV21-1
abundance: few
j_gene: TRBJ1-2
d_gene: .
CDR3nt: TGTGCCAGCAGTAACTCGAGAGGGCTTTGTTTCTATGGCTACACCTTC
CDR3aa: CASSNSRGLCFYGYTF

v_gene: TRBV2
abundance: .
j_gene: TRBJ2-7
d_gene: .
CDR3nt: TGTGCCAGCAGCGACATCTACGAGCAGTACTTC
CDR3aa: CASSDIYEQYF

v_gene: TRBV9
abundance: few
j_gene: TRBJ2-1
d_gene: .
CDR3nt: TGTGCCAGCAGCACCACTTCCCTCTCCTACAATGAGCAGTTCTTC
CDR3aa: CASSTTSLSYNEQFF

v_gene: TRBV30
abundance: .
j_gene: TRBJ2-1
d_gene: TRBD2
CDR3nt: TGTGCCTGGAGTTCAGGACTAGCGGGGCACAATGAGCAGTTCTTC
CDR3aa: CAWSSGLAGHNEQFF

v_gene: TRBV29-1
abundance: .
j_gene: TRBJ1-1
d_gene: .
CDR3nt: TGCAGCGTCGACAGGTTCCTGAACACTGAAGCTTTCTTT
CDR3aa: CSVDRFLNTEAFF

v_gene: TRBV11-2
abundance: .
j_gene: TRBJ2-1
d_gene: .
CDR3nt: TGTGCCAGCAGCTCCCCATTTGGCAGGGACTACAATGAGCAGTTCTTC
CDR3aa: CASSSPFGRDYNEQFF

v_gene: TRBV2
abundance: .
j_gene: TRBJ1-5
d_gene: .
CDR3nt: TGTGCCAGCAGTGAGGTGGGGGGAGCTTTGAGCAATCAGCCCCAGCATTTT
CDR3aa: CASSEVGGALSNQPQHF

v_gene: TRBV18
abundance: .
j_gene: TRBJ2-7
d_gene: .
CDR3nt: TGTGCCAGCTCACCATTCGCAGGCCCGGACACGTCCTACGAGCAGTACTTC
CDR3aa: CASSPFAGPDTSYEQYF

v_gene: TRBV11-2
abundance: .
j_gene: TRBJ2-7
d_gene: TRBD1
CDR3nt: TGTGCCAGCAGCTTTCCGGGACAGGGGATCTACGAGCAGTACTTC
CDR3aa: CASSFPGQGIYEQYF

v_gene: TRBV5-1
abundance: .
j_gene: TRBJ2-2
d_gene: TRBD1
CDR3nt: TGCGCCAGCTCCGGACCGGGACAGGGGGCATCCGGGGAGCTGTTTTTT
CDR3aa: CASSGPGQGASGELFF

v_gene: TRBV10-3
abundance: .
j_gene: TRBJ2-1
d_gene: TRBD2
CDR3nt: TGTGCCATCAGTAGACTAGCGGATGGCTACAATGAGCAGTTCTTC
CDR3aa: CAISRLADGYNEQFF

v_gene: TRBV19
abundance: .
j_gene: TRBJ1-5
d_gene: .
CDR3nt: TGTGCCAGTAGTATCGACAGCTATAGCAATCAGCCCCAGCATTTT
CDR3aa: CASSIDSYSNQPQHF

v_gene: TRBV5-6
abundance: .
j_gene: TRBJ2-2
d_gene: .
CDR3nt: TGTGCCAGCAGCTTGGCCGCGACAGGATTCACCGGGGAGCTGTTTTTT
CDR3aa: CASSLAATGFTGELFF

v_gene: TRBV5-6
abundance: .
j_gene: TRBJ1-5
d_gene: TRBD1
CDR3nt: TGTGCCAGCAGTTTTGGACAGGCGGCTCAGCCCCAGCATTTT
CDR3aa: CASSFGQAAQPQHF

v_gene: TRBV7-2
abundance: .
j_gene: TRBJ2-7
d_gene: .
CDR3nt: TGTGCCAGCAGCTTACCGGGAAAAGGCTACGAGCAGTACTTC
CDR3aa: CASSLPGKGYEQYF

v_gene: TRBV7-2
abundance: .
j_gene: TRBJ2-1
d_gene: TRBD2
CDR3nt: TGTGCCAGCAGCTCGGGACTACGAGGAATGGAGCAGTTCTTC
CDR3aa: CASSSGLRGMEQFF

v_gene: TRBV5-4
abundance: .
j_gene: TRBJ1-6
d_gene: .
CDR3nt: TGTGCCAGCAGCTTGGAGAGCCAGAGCGTTTATAATTCACCCCTCCACTTT
CDR3aa: CASSLESQSVYNSPLHF

v_gene: TRBV13
abundance: .
j_gene: TRBJ2-2
d_gene: .
CDR3nt: TGTGCCAGCAGCCTTATGTGGGCCCCGAACACCGGGGAGCTGTTTTTT
CDR3aa: CASSLMWAPNTGELFF

v_gene: TRBV11-3
abundance: .
j_gene: TRBJ2-4
d_gene: TRBD1
CDR3nt: TGTGCCAGCAGCTCGGGACAGGGGGCTTTCAGTCAGTACTTC
CDR3aa: CASSSGQGAFSQYF

v_gene: TRBV14
abundance: few
j_gene: TRBJ2-2
d_gene: TRBD2
CDR3nt: TGTGCCAGCAGCTTTCCACGGGGGGGCCTCGCCGGGGAGCTGTTTTTT
CDR3aa: CASSFPRGGLAGELFF

v_gene: TRBV15
abundance: .
j_gene: TRBJ1-5
d_gene: .
CDR3nt: TGTGCCACCAGCAGAGATAACCCCGGAGTCAATCAGCCCCAGCATTTT
CDR3aa: CATSRDNPGVNQPQHF

v_gene: TRBV7-3
abundance: .
j_gene: TRBJ2-1
d_gene: TRBD2
CDR3nt: TGTGCCAGCAGCTCGGGACTAGCGGGGGGAGAGCAGTTCTTC
CDR3aa: CASSSGLAGGEQFF

v_gene: TRBV4-1
abundance: .
j_gene: TRBJ2-5
d_gene: TRBD2
CDR3nt: TGCGCCAGCAGCCAAGAGGGTCTAGCGGGGGGGCCCCGTAAAGAGACCCAGTACTTC
CDR3aa: CASSQEGLAGGPRKETQYF

v_gene: TRBV18
abundance: .
j_gene: TRBJ2-7
d_gene: TRBD1
CDR3nt: TGTGCCAGCTCACGCCGCGGACAGGGTTCCTACGAGCAGTACTTC
CDR3aa: CASSRRGQGSYEQYF

v_gene: TRBV28
abundance: .
j_gene: TRBJ2-6
d_gene: TRBD2
CDR3nt: TGTGCCAGCAACGGCGGGGGGGATGGGGCCAACGTCCTGACTTTC
CDR3aa: CASNGGGDGANVLTF

v_gene: TRBV11-2
abundance: .
j_gene: TRBJ1-2
d_gene: TRBD1
CDR3nt: TGTGCCAGCAGACCGGCAGGGGGAGACTATGGCTACACCTTC
CDR3aa: CASRPAGGDYGYTF

v_gene: TRBV10-3
abundance: few
j_gene: TRBJ2-1
d_gene: TRBD1
CDR3nt: TGTGCCATTCGTCTTGGACAGGGCAATGAGCAGTTCTTC
CDR3aa: CAIRLGQGNEQFF

v_gene: TRBV4-3
abundance: .
j_gene: TRBJ2-7
d_gene: TRBD1
CDR3nt: TGCGCCAGCAGCTTGGGACAGGGGAAGCACGAGCAGTACTTC
CDR3aa: CASSLGQGKHEQYF